This passage covers 14 T cell receptor beta chains from one sample sequenced in a study of blood T cell repertoires in COVID-19. Sequenced by immunoSEQ multiplex PCR; TCRdb stores in-frame clones only, minus some. The sample yields 40,000 to 55,000 clones, about four fifths seen once. Sequencing was performed on peripheral blood. The source of these receptors is a man aged 45-65 years with active COVID-19.

This clone was found once. The V and J genes are TRBV6-6 and TRBJ2-3, with D tentatively TRBD2 (6 bases). This CDR3 has 13 amino acids. From germline, CDR1 is MNHNY and CDR2 SVGAGI (reference sequence). V lost 6 bases to trimming and J lost 6 bases, with 13 bases between them. CDR3 sequence: CASSPGRGDTQYF. CDR3 DNA sequence: TGTGCCAGCAGCCCTGGTCGGGGGGATACGCAGTATTTT.

The V and J genes are TRBV4-1 and TRBJ1-2; D remains unclear. Per the germline V gene, CDR1 is MGHRA and CDR2 is YSYEKL. The CDR3 is 13 amino acids. V dropped 0 bases and J dropped 1 base, with 3 bases sitting between them. This CDR3 is CASSQDSNYGYTF. The CDR3 nucleotides are TGCGCCAGCAGCCAAGACAGTAACTATGGCTACACCTTC.

The chain employs TRBV12-3 or TRBV12-4 and TRBJ2-2, with TRBD2 as a possible D gene (5 bases). Trimming shortened V by 6 bases and J by 5 bases, and 10 bases separated the two germline ends. The CDR3 has 13 amino acids. CDR3 in amino acids: CASSRTRTGELFF. The CDR3 nucleotides read TGTGCCAGCAGCCGAACTAGGACCGGGGAGCTGTTTTTT.

The rearrangement links TRBV5-1 to TRBJ1-6, with 7 nucleotides matching TRBD1. V lost 3 bases, J lost 6 bases, and 3 bases stayed unmatched. The CDR3 loop spans 14 amino acids. The germline V gene has CDR1 SGHRS and CDR2 YFSETQ. The CDR3 loop is CASSSQGSNSPLHF. For the CDR3, the DNA is TGCGCCAGCAGCTCACAGGGGAGTAATTCACCCCTCCACTTT.

V usage is TRBV4-3 and J usage is TRBJ1-2; tentative D call: TRBD1 (6 bases). Germline values: CDR1 LGHNA, CDR2 YSLEER. The CDR3 is 16 amino acids. The V end was cut by 6 bases, the J end by 1 base, with 18 bases between. CDR3 nucleotide sequence: TGCGCCAGCAGTTTTAACAGGGCCAAAAGTAACTATGGCTACACCTTC. Protein product: CASSFNRAKSNYGYTF.

The chain has TRBV11-2 and TRBJ1-4, with a tentative D call TRBD1 (5 bases). Germline CDR1 and CDR2: SGHAT and FQNNGV. The ends were cut back, 1 base at V and 5 bases at J, with 11 bases in the middle. CDR3 size: 15 residues. CDR3 protein: CASSLGRDLNEKLFF. The CDR3 DNA is TGTGCCAGCAGCTTAGGTCGGGACTTAAATGAAAAACTGTTTTTT.

This clone was seen once. This chain uses TRBV27 with TRBJ1-6; D gene unclear. The CDR3 length is 15 residues. Germline-derived CDR1 and CDR2 are MNHEY and SMNVEV (reference sequence). Trimming took off 6 bases at V and 7 bases at J, with 16 bases between the two ends. CDR3 in DNA: TGTGCCAGCAGCACTGCCTTCACGGGGAATTCACCCCTCCACTTT. This sequence encodes CASSTAFTGNSPLHF.

This clone was counted once. The chain employs TRBV6-5 and TRBJ1-1; D unresolved. The germline V gene has CDR1 MNHEY and CDR2 SVGAGI. The V gene lost 11 bases and the J gene lost 1 base, with 11 bases spanning the gap. The CDR3 totals 12 residues. The CDR3 bases are TGTGCCTGGGCCAGCTCGAACACTGAAGCTTTCTTT. This translates into CAWASSNTEAFF.

This chain joins TRBV27 and TRBJ2-3; D perhaps matches TRBD2 (6 bases). CDR3 length equals 13 residues. CDR1 is MNHEY and CDR2 is SMNVEV in the germline V gene (reference sequence). V was clipped by 5 bases and J by 4 bases, with 10 bases between them. CDR3 DNA sequence: TGTGCCAGCAGTGTGGGGGGTTCAGATACGCAGTATTTT. Protein sequence: CASSVGGSDTQYF.

The genes are TRBV5-6 and TRBJ2-7; D remains ambiguous. The germline V and J ends were trimmed by 3 bases and 3 bases, with 13 bases remaining between them. The length of the CDR3 is 14 residues. Germline CDR1 is SGHDT and CDR2 is YYEEEE. In nucleotides, the CDR3 is TGTGCCAGCAGCTGGTCCGGTTCCTACTACGAGCAGTACTTC. Its protein product is CASSWSGSYYEQYF.

Only a few counts were recorded for this clone. This chain's CDR3 is CASSHRGHTIYF. The CDR3 DNA is TGTGCCAGCAGTCACAGGGGGCACACCATATATTTT. The rearrangement links TRBV6-6 to TRBJ1-3, with TRBD1 matching over 9 bases. Trimming cost V 5 bases and J 8 bases; bases outside gene matches: 1. Germline assignment: CDR1 MNHNY and CDR2 SVGAGI (reference sequence). CDR3 length: 12 amino acids.

The rearrangement links TRBV7-9 to TRBJ1-5, with 8 bases aligning to TRBD1. J gave up 0 bases and V 1 base, and 5 bases lay outside the gene matches. Germline V gives CDR1 SEHNR, CDR2 FQNEAQ (reference sequence). This CDR3 contains 17 residues. The CDR3 nucleotides are TGTGCCAGCAGCTTAGGGGGGACAGGTTTTAGCAATCAGCCCCAGCATTTT. This translates into CASSLGGTGFSNQPQHF.

In this sample, this clone turned up a few times. The V call is TRBV2, the J call TRBJ2-3, with a possible D match to TRBD1 (7 bases). This CDR3 is built from 16 residues. From germline, CDR1 is SNHLY and CDR2 FYNNEI. The V end was cut by 8 bases, the J end by 6 bases, with 24 bases between. The CDR3 nucleotides read TGTGCCAGCTCAGCGAGGGCCAGGGGGAGCGGGGATACGCAGTATTTT. Its protein product is CASSARARGSGDTQYF.

The rearrangement links TRBV5-5 to TRBJ1-5; weak D call: TRBD1 (5 bases). This CDR3 comprises 15 residues. Germline CDR1 reads SGHKS; CDR2 reads YYEKEE (reference sequence). V dropped 0 bases and J dropped 4 bases, with 11 bases sitting between them. The CDR3: CASSLEPDNNQPQHF. The CDR3 DNA follows: TGTGCCAGCAGCTTGGAGCCGGACAATAATCAGCCCCAGCATTTT.